These 27 T cell receptor beta chains originate from one sample sequenced in a study of T cell repertoires in cytomegalovirus infection (dated by TCRdb to about 2019). TCRdb lists the instrument as Illumina HiSeq 1500. TCRdb reran the public reads through fastp at Q25 and MiXCR, keeping productive beta chains. Rows merge per CDR3 protein into single entries with the most common DNA and genes. The sample yields more than 500,000 distinct CDR3 sequences; 16% were counted once. Around 25% of the sample belongs to the ten largest clones. The sample taken for sequencing was CD8+ T cells from PBMCs. These TCRs come from a human donor in good health (CMV status not recorded). Some clones in this sample may be carry-over from other donors' samples.

This clonotype was observed a few times. This chain uses TRBV24-1 with TRBJ2-3; D is possibly TRBD1 (6 bases). The CDR3 runs 15 residues. Trimming left V 0 bases short and J 0 bases short, with 6 bases between. The germline V gene encodes CDR1 KGHDR and CDR2 SFDVKD. CDR3 loop: CATSDLGQSTDTQYF. CDR3 bases: TGTGCCACCAGTGATTTGGGACAGAGCACAGATACGCAGTATTTT.

CDR3 region: CSARDHGDTSSYNEQFF. In DNA form, the CDR3 reads TGCAGTGCTAGAGATCACGGGGACACAAGCTCCTACAATGAGCAGTTCTTC. V is TRBV20-1 and J is TRBJ2-1; TRBD1 is a possible D gene (6 bases). The CDR3 runs 17 residues. Germline V gene data show CDR1 as DFQATT and CDR2 as SNEGSKA (reference sequence). Deletions cut 0 bases from V and 0 bases from J, with 15 bases between.

The chain is built from TRBV11-2 and TRBJ2-7; TRBD2 agrees at 7 bases. With 5 bases clipped from V and 4 bases from J, the junction kept 5 bases outside the gene matches. The germline V gene has CDR1 SGHAT and CDR2 FQNNGV. CDR3 length: 13 residues. CDR3 DNA sequence: TGTGCCAGCAGCGCCACTAGCGAGTACGAGCAGTACTTC. As protein: CASSATSEYEQYF.

This chain uses TRBV5-6 with TRBJ1-1, with D unclear. The CDR3 is 11 amino acids. Trimming took 3 bases from V and 7 from J, leaving 7 bases between them. Germline V gene sequence: CDR1 SGHDT, CDR2 YYEEEE. The CDR3 region is CASSYEVEAFF. The CDR3 nucleotides read TGTGCCAGCAGCTATGAGGTTGAAGCTTTCTTT.

This clonotype occurred many times. The gene calls are TRBV20-1 and TRBJ2-1; D perhaps matches TRBD1 (6 bases). With 6 bases removed from V and 0 bases from J, the gap between germline ends came to 12 bases. Germline assignment: CDR1 DFQATT and CDR2 SNEGSKA (reference sequence). The CDR3 loop spans 14 amino acids. CDR3 in DNA: TGCAGTGCCTCCGGGACAAGCTCCTACAATGAGCAGTTCTTC. This gives the protein CSASGTSSYNEQFF.

The table lists this clonotype with many counts. DNA for the CDR3: TGTGCCAGCAGCGGAACCCGCTACAGGGGGCGCGGCTATGGCTACACCTTC. Translated, it gives CASSGTRYRGRGYGYTF. The chain carries TRBV7-9 and TRBJ1-2; 9 bases match TRBD1. V was pared by 5 bases and J by 4 bases, with 14 bases of the junction left unmatched. There are 17 residues in the CDR3. Germline V gene sequence: CDR1 SEHNR, CDR2 FQNEAQ (reference sequence).

The J gene is TRBJ2-7, the V gene TRBV28; 7 nucleotides agree with TRBD2. CDR1 MDHEN and CDR2 SYDVKM come from the germline V gene. The V segment lost 3 bases and the J segment 3 bases; nucleotides outside the gene matches: 5. The CDR3 is 14 residues long. CDR3: CASSFAGDRYEQYF. The CDR3 DNA is TGTGCCAGCAGTTTCGCGGGGGATCGCTACGAGCAGTACTTC.

The genes are TRBV10-2 and TRBJ2-1, with 7 bases aligning to TRBD1. CDR1 is WSHSY, CDR2 SAAADI, per germline. This CDR3 is built from 14 residues. V was clipped by 6 bases and J by 6 bases; unmatched bases: 8. CDR3 DNA sequence: TGCGCCAGCAGCAAGGACAGGTCACCCAATGAGCAGTTCTTC. Translating gives CASSKDRSPNEQFF.

As concerns this clonotype: A much larger clone lies one base from this, so it may be a read error. The chain recombines TRBV28 with TRBJ2-1; TRBD1 might be the D (6 bases). Germline CDR1 and CDR2: MDHEN and SYDVKM. The CDR3 runs to 12 residues. Trimming removed 6 bases at V and 9 bases at J, with 12 bases between. The CDR3 region is CASRPTGSEQFF. The CDR3 DNA follows: TGTGCCAGCAGGCCCACAGGGAGTGAGCAGTTCTTC.

This clonotype was observed at least ten times. The chain has TRBV28 and TRBJ2-5; possibly TRBD1 or TRBD2 for D (5 bases each). Germline loops: CDR1 MDHEN, CDR2 SYDVKM. V lost 5 bases to trimming and J lost 4 bases, with 17 bases between them. The CDR3 consists of 15 residues. Here the CDR3 reads CASSPPGSAGETQYF. DNA for the CDR3: TGTGCCAGCAGTCCCCCAGGGAGCGCGGGAGAGACCCAGTACTTC.

The gene calls are TRBV30 and TRBJ2-1, with 7 bases fitting TRBD2. Germline values: CDR1 GTSNPN, CDR2 SVGIG (reference sequence). The V and J ends lost 0 bases and 9 bases, in that order; junction bases with no gene match: 8. The CDR3 runs to 14 residues. CDR3 sequence (DNA): TGTGCCTGGAGTGTTGGGGTAGCGGGCGGTGAGCAGTTCTTC. It yields the protein CAWSVGVAGGEQFF.

This clonotype has a count of ten or more. The CDR3 DNA sequence: TGTGCCAGCAGTCCGAACAATAAGGAACAGGACTATGGCTACACCTTC. Encoded protein: CASSPNNKEQDYGYTF. The V gene is TRBV6-5, the J gene TRBJ1-2, with D possibly matching TRBD1 (5 bases). CDR3 length equals 16 residues. Germline V gives CDR1 MNHEY, CDR2 SVGAGI. V was cut by 5 bases and J by 3 bases, with 19 bases left in between.

The CDR3 protein is CSAPLAGGPDTQYF. In DNA form, the CDR3 reads TGCAGTGCTCCACTAGCGGGAGGCCCCGATACGCAGTATTTT. The V gene is TRBV20-1, the J gene TRBJ2-3; 12 bases match TRBD2. The CDR3 extends over 14 amino acids. J lost 6 bases, V lost 5 bases, and 6 bases had no gene match. CDR1 is DFQATT and CDR2 is SNEGSKA in the germline V gene (reference sequence).

This chain uses TRBV15 with TRBJ2-6, with 7 bases identical to TRBD2. This CDR3 is built from 17 residues. V lost 6 bases and J lost 3; bases outside the gene matches: 11. Looked up from germline, CDR1 is LNHNV and CDR2 is YYDKDF (reference sequence). CDR3 sequence (DNA): TGTGCCACCAGTCTGCATGGGGGGGATCATGGGGCCAACGTCCTGACTTTC. It encodes CATSLHGGDHGANVLTF.

This clonotype has a count of ten or more. The chain employs TRBV7-6 and TRBJ1-1; 8 bases align to TRBD1. The CDR3 loop spans 18 amino acids. The germline gives CDR1 SGHVS, CDR2 FNYEAQ. The trim removed 0 bases at V and 0 bases at J, leaving 9 bases unmatched. As DNA, the CDR3 is TGTGCCAGCAGCTTAGCGGGGACAGGTCGAAGGATGAACACTGAAGCTTTCTTT. It codes for CASSLAGTGRRMNTEAFF.

The table lists this clonotype with many counts. The chain is built from TRBV4-1 and TRBJ1-5, with D perhaps TRBD1 (6 bases). The V gene's germline CDR1 is MGHRA and CDR2 YSYEKL. Trimming removed 0 bases from V and 6 bases from J, with 9 bases in between. There are 14 residues in the CDR3. The CDR3 sequence is CASSQDGGAQPQHF. In nucleotides, the CDR3 is TGCGCCAGCAGCCAAGATGGGGGGGCTCAGCCCCAGCATTTT.

This chain uses TRBV20-1 with TRBJ1-5; TRBD1 is a possible D gene (5 bases). The V and J ends lost 5 bases and 2 bases respectively, with 13 bases between them. Per germline, CDR1 DFQATT and CDR2 SNEGSKA (reference sequence). This CDR3 region has 14 residues. The CDR3 DNA reads as TGCAGTGCTGGGGCGAAGGGCGGCAATCAGCCCCAGCATTTT. This encodes CSAGAKGGNQPQHF.

The chain employs TRBV24-1 and TRBJ1-2, with 8 nucleotides matching TRBD1. Germline V gene sequence: CDR1 KGHDR, CDR2 SFDVKD. CDR3 length: 15 amino acids. V shed 2 bases and J 6 bases; nucleotides not matched to a gene: 7. The DNA for the CDR3 is TGTGCCACCAGTGATTCGCAGGGGGCGGGGAATGGCTACACCTTC. Residues: CATSDSQGAGNGYTF.

This clonotype was counted only a few times. The chain couples TRBV20-1 to TRBJ1-2; D unclear. The germline V gene encodes CDR1 DFQATT and CDR2 SNEGSKA (reference sequence). This CDR3 is 10 amino acids long. The V end was cut by 0 bases, the J end by 8 bases, with 4 bases between. DNA for the CDR3: TGCAGTGCTAGAGAGGGCGGCTACACCTTC. It translates to CSAREGGYTF.

Turning to this clonotype: A much larger clone lies one base from this, so it may be a read error. The CDR3 DNA reads TGTGCCAGAAGCCCTCGACAGGGGTCCCACGAGCAGTACTTC. Amino acid sequence: CARSPRQGSHEQYF. The rearrangement links TRBV7-9 to TRBJ2-7; 8 nucleotides align to TRBD1. CDR1 is SEHNR and CDR2 is FQNEAQ in the germline V gene (reference sequence). J lost 5 bases, V lost 9 bases, and 12 bases had no gene match. The CDR3 is made up of 14 amino acids.

This clonotype has a count of ten or more. The chain has TRBV27 and TRBJ1-5; D is uncertain. Germline V gives CDR1 MNHEY, CDR2 SMNVEV (reference sequence). Trimming took 4 bases from V and 5 from J, leaving 18 bases between them. The CDR3 consists of 16 residues. The chain's CDR3 is CASSSYYGSGDQPQHF. CDR3 nucleotides: TGTGCCAGCAGTTCTTATTATGGTAGCGGGGATCAGCCCCAGCATTTT.

The sample holds a few counts of this clonotype. V is TRBV7-9 and J is TRBJ2-1; 13 bases map to TRBD2. V dropped 5 bases and J dropped 7; count of bases not matched to a gene: 8. The CDR3 covers 16 residues. Germline lookup yields CDR1 SEHNR and CDR2 FQNEAQ (reference sequence). CDR3 nucleotides: TGTGCCAGCAGCGCTCCGGGACTAGCGGGAAGGAATGAGCAGTTCTTC. Translating it yields CASSAPGLAGRNEQFF.

A word on this clonotype: This may come from a read error, since a much larger clone is one base off. The chain recombines TRBV6-4 with TRBJ1-2; no clear D. There are 13 residues in the CDR3. Germline loops: CDR1 MRHNA, CDR2 SNTAGT. The CDR3 is CASSSGNNYVYTF. As DNA, the CDR3 is TGTGCCAGCAGTTCGGGGAATAACTATGTCTACACCTTC.

This clonotype has just a few counts. The rearrangement uses TRBV2 and TRBJ1-1; D is unresolved. The CDR3 spans 15 residues. V lost 6 bases and J lost 2, with 16 bases in between. In germline, CDR1 is SNHLY, CDR2 FYNNEI. The CDR3 is CASRSQVNRNTEAFF. For the CDR3, the DNA is TGTGCCAGCAGGAGTCAAGTAAATAGAAACACTGAAGCTTTCTTT.

V and J are TRBV4-2 and TRBJ2-7; 10 nucleotides match TRBD1. CDR3 length equals 16 residues. The V gene end was trimmed by 3 bases and the J gene end by 3 bases; junction bases not matched to a gene: 8. Germline V gene lookup returns CDR1 LGHNA and CDR2 YNFKEQ. This CDR3 reads CASSHLGTGVNYEQYF. The CDR3 DNA reads as TGTGCCAGCAGCCATTTGGGGACAGGGGTTAACTACGAGCAGTACTTC.

In this sample, this clonotype turned up many times. The chain recombines TRBV7-8 with TRBJ2-3; D is possibly TRBD2 (5 bases). This CDR3 is 14 amino acids long. Trimming left V 5 bases short and J 4 bases short, with 13 bases between. Germline CDR1 is SGHVS and CDR2 is FQNEAQ. The CDR3 coding sequence is TGTGCCAGCAGCCCCCATCGGGGTGCAGATACGCAGTATTTT. Protein sequence: CASSPHRGADTQYF.

This clonotype was found a few times. The chain combines TRBV4-2 with TRBJ1-3; the D gene is possibly TRBD1 (6 bases). V was cut by 0 bases and J by 0 bases, with 12 bases left in between. The germline V gene encodes CDR1 LGHNA and CDR2 YNFKEQ. CDR3 length: 17 amino acids. The CDR3, as DNA: TGTGCCAGCAGCCAAGATTGGGACAAATCCTCTGGAAACACCATATATTTT. This encodes CASSQDWDKSSGNTIYF.